Below, one T cell receptor beta chain is given with its context. Its antigen is still unknown. This specimen belongs to a study of cytomegalovirus exposure and HLA in healthy donors. General observations from the study: Productive rates of about 90% or about 30% were seen for most TCR beta V segments in an earlier analysis.

The CDR3 runs to 13 residues. Germline V CDR1 and CDR2: MDHEN, SYDVKM. Trimming took off 4 bases at V and 4 bases at J, with 10 bases between the two ends. The PCR had 60 Vbeta and 13 Jbeta primers. Sequencing was performed with immunoSEQ multiplex PCR; in TCRdb, only in-frame clones are kept and a portion is missing. Seen here are 75,000 to 95,000 clones, roughly 73% observed once, and the top ten hold approximately 4.7%. The V gene is TRBV28, the J gene TRBJ2-5; a possible D gene is TRBD1 (6 bases). Material: PBMCs. The TCR sequence derives from a male donor in good health and CMV-seropositive. The CDR3 DNA sequence: TGTGCCAGCAGTTCCCTCAGGGGAGAGACCCAGTACTTC. Residues: CASSSLRGETQYF.